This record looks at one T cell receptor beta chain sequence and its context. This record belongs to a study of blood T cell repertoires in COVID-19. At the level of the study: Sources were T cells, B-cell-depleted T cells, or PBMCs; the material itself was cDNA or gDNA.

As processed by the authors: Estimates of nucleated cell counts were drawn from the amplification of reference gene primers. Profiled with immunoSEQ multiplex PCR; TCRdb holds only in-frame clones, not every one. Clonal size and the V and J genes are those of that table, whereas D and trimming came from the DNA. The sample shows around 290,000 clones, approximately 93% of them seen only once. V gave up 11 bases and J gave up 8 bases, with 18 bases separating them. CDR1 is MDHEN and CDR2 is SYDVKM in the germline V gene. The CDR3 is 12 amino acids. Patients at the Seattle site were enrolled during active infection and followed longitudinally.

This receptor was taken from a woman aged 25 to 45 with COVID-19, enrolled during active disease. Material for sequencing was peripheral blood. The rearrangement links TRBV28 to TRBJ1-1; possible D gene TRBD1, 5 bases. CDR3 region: CACARRGTEAFF. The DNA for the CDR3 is TGTGCCTGCGCACGGAGGGGAACCGAAGCTTTCTTT.